This T cell receptor beta chain emerged from a study of cytomegalovirus exposure and HLA in healthy donors. The wider study: There were over 350 genotyped donors. Of these, about 80% fell in the genetic ancestry cluster associated with self-reported Caucasian donors. Regarding the study as a whole: Within the data, a cluster of highly shared sequence variants was likely a sequencing artifact. Serostatus for CMV was the only available immune exposure information. Segments of the TCR beta V type were, in most cases, productive about 87% or about 30% of the time in an earlier analysis.

Both 60 Vbeta primers and 13 Jbeta primers went into the PCR. Generated by immunoSEQ multiplex PCR, the TCRdb table keeps only in-frame clones and is missing some. The sample has around 150,000 clones; approximately 79% are singletons. Germline V lookup: CDR1 MGHRA, CDR2 YSYEKL. V lost 3 bases, J lost 7 bases, and 11 bases stayed unmatched. The CDR3 covers 16 residues. Turning to this clone: Its antigen remains unknown.

The clonotype was recovered from a man aged 40-55 years in good health and CMV-seropositive. V usage is TRBV4-1 and J usage is TRBJ2-1; 8 bases align to TRBD2. Sequencing used PBMCs. The DNA for the CDR3 is TGCGCCAGCAGCCACCCCCGGGGGGGCCTGGGGAATGAGCAGTTCTTC. It translates to CASSHPRGGLGNEQFF.